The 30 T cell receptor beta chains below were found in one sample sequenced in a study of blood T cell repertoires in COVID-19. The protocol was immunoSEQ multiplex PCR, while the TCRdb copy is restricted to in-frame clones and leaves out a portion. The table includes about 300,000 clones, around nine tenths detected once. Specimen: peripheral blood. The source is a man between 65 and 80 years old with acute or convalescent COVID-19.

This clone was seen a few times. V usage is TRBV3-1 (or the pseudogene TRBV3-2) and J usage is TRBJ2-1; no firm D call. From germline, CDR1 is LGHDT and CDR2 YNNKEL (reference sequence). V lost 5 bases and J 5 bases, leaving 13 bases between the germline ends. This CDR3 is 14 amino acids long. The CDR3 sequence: CASSYSSFHNEQFF. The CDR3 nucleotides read TGTGCCAGCAGCTACTCTAGTTTCCACAATGAGCAGTTCTTC.

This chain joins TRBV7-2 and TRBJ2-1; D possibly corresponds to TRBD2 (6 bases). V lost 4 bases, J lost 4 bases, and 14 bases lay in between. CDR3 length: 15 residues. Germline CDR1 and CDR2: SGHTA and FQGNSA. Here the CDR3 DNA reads TGTGCCAGCAGCTACGCGGGACTGGCATACAATGAGCAGTTCTTC. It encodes CASSYAGLAYNEQFF.

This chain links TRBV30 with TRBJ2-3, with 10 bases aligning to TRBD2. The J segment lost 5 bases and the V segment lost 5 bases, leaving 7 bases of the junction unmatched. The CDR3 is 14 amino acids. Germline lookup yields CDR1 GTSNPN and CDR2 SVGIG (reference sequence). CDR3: CAWQAGGVEDTQYF. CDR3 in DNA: TGTGCCTGGCAAGCGGGGGGGGTAGAAGATACGCAGTATTTT.

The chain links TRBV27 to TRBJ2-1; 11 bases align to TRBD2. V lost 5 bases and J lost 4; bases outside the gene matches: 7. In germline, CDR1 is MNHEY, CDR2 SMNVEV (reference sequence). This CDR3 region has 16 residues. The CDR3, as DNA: TGTGCCAGCAGTGTTCTAGCGGGAGGCCTATACAATGAGCAGTTCTTC. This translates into CASSVLAGGLYNEQFF.

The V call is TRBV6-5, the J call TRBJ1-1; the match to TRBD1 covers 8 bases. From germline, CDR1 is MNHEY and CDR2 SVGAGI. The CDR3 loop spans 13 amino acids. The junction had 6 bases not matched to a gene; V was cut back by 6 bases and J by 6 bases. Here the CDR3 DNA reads TGTGCCAGCAGCCCACCAGGGGGCTCTGAAGCTTTCTTT. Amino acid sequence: CASSPPGGSEAFF.

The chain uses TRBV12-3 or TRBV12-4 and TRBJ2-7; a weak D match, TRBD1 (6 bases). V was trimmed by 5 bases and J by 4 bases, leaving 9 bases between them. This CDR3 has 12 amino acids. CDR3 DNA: TGTGCCAGCAGTACACAGGGATACGAGCAGTACTTC. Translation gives CASSTQGYEQYF.

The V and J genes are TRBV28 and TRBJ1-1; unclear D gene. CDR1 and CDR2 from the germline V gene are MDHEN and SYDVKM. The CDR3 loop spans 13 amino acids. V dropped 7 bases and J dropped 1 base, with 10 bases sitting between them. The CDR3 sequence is CASNPRPNTEAFF. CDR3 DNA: TGTGCCAGCAACCCGCGGCCGAACACTGAAGCTTTCTTT.

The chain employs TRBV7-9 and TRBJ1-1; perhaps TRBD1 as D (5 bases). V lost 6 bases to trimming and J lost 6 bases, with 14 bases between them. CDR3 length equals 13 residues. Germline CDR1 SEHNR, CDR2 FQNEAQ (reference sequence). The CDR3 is CASSSAGGSEAFF. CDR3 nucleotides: TGTGCCAGCAGTTCCGCCGGGGGGTCTGAAGCTTTCTTT.

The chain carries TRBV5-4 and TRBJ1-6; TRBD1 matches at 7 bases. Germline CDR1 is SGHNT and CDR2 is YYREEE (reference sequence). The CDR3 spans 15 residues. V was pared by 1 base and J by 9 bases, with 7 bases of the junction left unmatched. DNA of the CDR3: TGTGCCAGCAGCTTGAATCGAGACAGGGTTTCACCCCTCCACTTT. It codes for CASSLNRDRVSPLHF.

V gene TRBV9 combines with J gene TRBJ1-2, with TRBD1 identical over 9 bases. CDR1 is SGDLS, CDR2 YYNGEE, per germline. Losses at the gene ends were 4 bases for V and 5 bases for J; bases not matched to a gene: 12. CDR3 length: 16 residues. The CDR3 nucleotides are TGTGCCAGCAGCAAAACCGGGACAGGGCCGGGGTATGGCTACACCTTC. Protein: CASSKTGTGPGYGYTF.

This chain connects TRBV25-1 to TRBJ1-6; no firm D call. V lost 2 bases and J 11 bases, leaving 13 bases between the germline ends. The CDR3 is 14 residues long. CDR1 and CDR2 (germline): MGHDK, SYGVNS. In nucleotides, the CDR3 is TGTGCCAGCAGTGAAAATGGAGGAGGTCCACCCCTCCACTTT. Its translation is CASSENGGGPPLHF.

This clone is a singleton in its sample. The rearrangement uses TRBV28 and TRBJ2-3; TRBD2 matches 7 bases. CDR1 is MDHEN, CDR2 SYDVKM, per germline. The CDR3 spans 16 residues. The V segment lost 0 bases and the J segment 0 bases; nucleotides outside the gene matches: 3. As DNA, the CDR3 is TGTGCCAGCAGTTTATGGGCTAGCGGAAGCACAGATACGCAGTATTTT. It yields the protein CASSLWASGSTDTQYF.

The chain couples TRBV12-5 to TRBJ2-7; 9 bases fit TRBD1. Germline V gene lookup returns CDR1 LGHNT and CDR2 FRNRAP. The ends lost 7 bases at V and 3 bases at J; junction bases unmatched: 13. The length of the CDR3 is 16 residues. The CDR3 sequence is CASDMNRDRVVYEQYF. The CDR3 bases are TGTGCTAGTGACATGAACCGGGACAGGGTAGTCTACGAGCAGTACTTC.

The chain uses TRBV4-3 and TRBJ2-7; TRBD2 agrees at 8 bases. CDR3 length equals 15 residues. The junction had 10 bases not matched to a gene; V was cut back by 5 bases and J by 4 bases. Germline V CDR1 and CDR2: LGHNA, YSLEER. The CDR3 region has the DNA TGCGCCAGCAGCGTCGCCGGGACTAGTGATTACGAGCAGTACTTC. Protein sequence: CASSVAGTSDYEQYF.

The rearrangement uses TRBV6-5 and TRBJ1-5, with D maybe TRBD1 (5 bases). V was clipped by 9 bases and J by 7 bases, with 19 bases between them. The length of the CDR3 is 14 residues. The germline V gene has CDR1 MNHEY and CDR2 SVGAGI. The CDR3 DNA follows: TGTGCCAGTGTGGAGCAGGGAAGATGGCAGCCCCAGCATTTT. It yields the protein CASVEQGRWQPQHF.

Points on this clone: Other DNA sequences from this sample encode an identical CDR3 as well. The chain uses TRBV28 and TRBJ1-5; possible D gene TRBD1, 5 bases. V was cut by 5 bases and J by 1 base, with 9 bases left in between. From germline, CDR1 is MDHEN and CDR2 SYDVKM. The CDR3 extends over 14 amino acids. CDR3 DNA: TGTGCCAGCAGTCTGGACACCAGCAATCAGCCCCAGCATTTT. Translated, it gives CASSLDTSNQPQHF.

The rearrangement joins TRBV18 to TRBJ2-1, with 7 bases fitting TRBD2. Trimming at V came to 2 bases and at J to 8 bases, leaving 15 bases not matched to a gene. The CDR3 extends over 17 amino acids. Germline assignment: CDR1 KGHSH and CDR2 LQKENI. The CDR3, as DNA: TGTGCCAGCTCACCAAGGCGAAGCGGGGTCCAACGGGATGAGCAGTTCTTC. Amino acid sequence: CASSPRRSGVQRDEQFF.

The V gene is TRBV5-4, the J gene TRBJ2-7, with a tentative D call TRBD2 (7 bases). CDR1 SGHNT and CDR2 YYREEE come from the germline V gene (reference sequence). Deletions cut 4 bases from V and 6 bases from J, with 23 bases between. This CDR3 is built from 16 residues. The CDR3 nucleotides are TGTGCCAGCAGCGGGGGGGGCCAGGGAGCTCTCGGCGAGCAGTACTTC. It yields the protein CASSGGGQGALGEQYF.

CDR3 nucleotide sequence: TGTGCCAGCAGACGGACAGGGGGCAATCAGCCCCAGCATTTT. Amino acid sequence: CASRRTGGNQPQHF. The chain uses TRBV28 and TRBJ1-5; 9 bases are shared with TRBD1. Germline values: CDR1 MDHEN, CDR2 SYDVKM. V trimming: 6 bases; J trimming: 2 bases; junction bases outside the gene matches: 2. This CDR3 has 14 residues.

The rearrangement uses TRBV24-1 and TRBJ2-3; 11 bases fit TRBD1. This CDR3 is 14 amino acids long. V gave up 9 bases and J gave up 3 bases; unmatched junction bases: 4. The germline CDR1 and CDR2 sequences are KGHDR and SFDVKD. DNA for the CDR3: TGTGCCACCGTAGGGACAGGGGGAACAGATACGCAGTATTTT. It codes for CATVGTGGTDTQYF.

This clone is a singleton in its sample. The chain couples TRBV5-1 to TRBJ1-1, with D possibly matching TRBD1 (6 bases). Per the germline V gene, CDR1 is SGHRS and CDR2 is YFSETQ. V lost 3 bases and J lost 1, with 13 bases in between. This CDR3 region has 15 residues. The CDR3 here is CASSSGTIGNTEAFF. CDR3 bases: TGCGCCAGCAGCTCAGGGACAATAGGGAACACTGAAGCTTTCTTT.

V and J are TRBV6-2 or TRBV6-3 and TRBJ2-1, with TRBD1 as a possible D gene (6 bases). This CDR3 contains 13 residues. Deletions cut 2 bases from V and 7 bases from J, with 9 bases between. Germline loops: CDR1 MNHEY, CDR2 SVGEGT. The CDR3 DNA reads TGTGCCAGCAGTTACCAGGGGTTTAATGAGCAGTTCTTC. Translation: CASSYQGFNEQFF.

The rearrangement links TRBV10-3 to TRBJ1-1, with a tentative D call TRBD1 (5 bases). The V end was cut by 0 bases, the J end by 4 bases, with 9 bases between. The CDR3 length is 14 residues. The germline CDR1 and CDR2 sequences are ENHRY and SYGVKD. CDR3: CAISESQGSTEAFF. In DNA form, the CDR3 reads TGTGCCATCAGTGAGTCCCAGGGATCCACTGAAGCTTTCTTT.

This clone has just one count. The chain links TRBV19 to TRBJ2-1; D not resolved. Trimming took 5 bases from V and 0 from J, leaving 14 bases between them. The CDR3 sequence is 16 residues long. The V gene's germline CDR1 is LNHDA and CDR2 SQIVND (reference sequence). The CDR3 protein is CASSSLLSLSYNEQFF. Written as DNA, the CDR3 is TGTGCCAGTAGTTCATTGCTTTCACTCTCCTACAATGAGCAGTTCTTC.

Here the CDR3 DNA reads TGTGCCAGTTCAGGGGCCGGACCAGCTAACTATGGCTACACCTTC. The encoded protein is CASSGAGPANYGYTF. V is TRBV19 and J is TRBJ1-2, with TRBD1 as a possible D gene (6 bases). The CDR3 runs to 15 residues. Trimming took 8 bases from V and 0 from J, leaving 16 bases between them. Germline V gene data show CDR1 as LNHDA and CDR2 as SQIVND (reference sequence).

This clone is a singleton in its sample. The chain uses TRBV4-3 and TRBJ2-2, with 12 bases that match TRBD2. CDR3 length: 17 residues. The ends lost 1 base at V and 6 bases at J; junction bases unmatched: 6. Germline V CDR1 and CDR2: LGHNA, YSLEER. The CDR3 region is CASSQALTSGSPGELFF. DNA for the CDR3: TGCGCCAGCAGCCAAGCCCTGACTAGCGGGAGCCCCGGGGAGCTGTTTTTT.

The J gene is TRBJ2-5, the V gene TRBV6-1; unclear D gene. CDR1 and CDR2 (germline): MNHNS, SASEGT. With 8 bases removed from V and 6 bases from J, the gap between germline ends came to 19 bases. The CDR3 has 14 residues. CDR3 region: CASSSVVGVQTQYF. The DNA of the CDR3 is TGTGCCAGCTCATCGGTGGTGGGCGTGCAGACCCAGTACTTC.

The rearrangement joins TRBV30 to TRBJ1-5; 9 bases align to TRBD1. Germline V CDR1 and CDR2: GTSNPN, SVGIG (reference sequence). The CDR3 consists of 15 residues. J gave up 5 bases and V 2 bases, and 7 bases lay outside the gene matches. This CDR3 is CAWSRGQGLHQPQHF. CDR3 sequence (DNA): TGTGCCTGGAGTCGGGGACAGGGCCTCCATCAGCCCCAGCATTTT.

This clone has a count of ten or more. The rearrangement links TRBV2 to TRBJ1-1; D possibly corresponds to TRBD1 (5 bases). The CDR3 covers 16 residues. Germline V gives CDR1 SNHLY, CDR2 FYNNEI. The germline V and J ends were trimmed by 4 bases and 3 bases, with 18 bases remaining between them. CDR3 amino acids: CASSAIGHKSHTEAFF. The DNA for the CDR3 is TGTGCCAGCAGTGCCATTGGACACAAATCCCACACTGAAGCTTTCTTT.

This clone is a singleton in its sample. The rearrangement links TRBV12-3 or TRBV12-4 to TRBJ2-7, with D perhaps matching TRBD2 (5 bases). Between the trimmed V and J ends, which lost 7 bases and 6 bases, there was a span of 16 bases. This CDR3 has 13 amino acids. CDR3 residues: CASNSRAEGEQYF. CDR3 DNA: TGTGCCAGCAATTCGAGGGCAGAGGGCGAGCAGTACTTC.